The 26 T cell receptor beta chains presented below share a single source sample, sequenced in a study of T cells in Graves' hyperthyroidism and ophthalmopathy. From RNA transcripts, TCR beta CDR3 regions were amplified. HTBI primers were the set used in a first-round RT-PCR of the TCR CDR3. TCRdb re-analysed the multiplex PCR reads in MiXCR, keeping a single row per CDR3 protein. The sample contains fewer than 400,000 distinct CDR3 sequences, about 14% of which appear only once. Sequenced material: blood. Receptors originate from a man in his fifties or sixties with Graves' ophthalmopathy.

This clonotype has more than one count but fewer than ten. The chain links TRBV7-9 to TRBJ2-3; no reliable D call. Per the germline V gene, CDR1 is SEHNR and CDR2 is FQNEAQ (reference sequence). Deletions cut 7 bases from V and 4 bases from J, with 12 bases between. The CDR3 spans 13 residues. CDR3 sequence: CASTERSADTQYF. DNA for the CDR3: TGTGCCAGCACGGAAAGAAGTGCAGATACGCAGTATTTT. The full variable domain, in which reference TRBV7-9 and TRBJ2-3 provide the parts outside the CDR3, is DTGVSQNPRHKITKRGQNVTFRCDPISEHNRLYWYRQTLGQGPEFLTYFQNEAQLEKSRLLSDRFSAERPKGSFSTLEIQRTEQGDSAMYLCASTERSADTQYFGPGTRLTVL.

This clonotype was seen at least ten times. This CDR3 is CSARIERYANTGELFF. DNA of the CDR3: TGCAGTGCTAGGATCGAGCGGTACGCGAACACCGGGGAGCTGTTTTTT. The chain uses TRBV20-1 and TRBJ2-2; TRBD2 might be the D (5 bases). Per germline, CDR1 DFQATT and CDR2 SNEGSKA (reference sequence). Trimming shortened V by 3 bases and J by 0 bases, and 14 bases separated the two germline ends. This CDR3 has 16 amino acids.

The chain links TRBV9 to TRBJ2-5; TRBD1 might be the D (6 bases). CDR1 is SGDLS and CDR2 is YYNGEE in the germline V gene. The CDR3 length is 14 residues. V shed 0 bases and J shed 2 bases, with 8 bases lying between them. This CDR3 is CASSVGRGQETQYF. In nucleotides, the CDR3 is TGTGCCAGCAGCGTAGGTAGGGGGCAAGAGACCCAGTACTTC.

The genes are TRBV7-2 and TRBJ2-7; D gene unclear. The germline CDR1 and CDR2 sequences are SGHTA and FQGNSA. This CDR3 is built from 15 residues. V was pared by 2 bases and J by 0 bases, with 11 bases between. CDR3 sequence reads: CASSLKELRSYEQYF. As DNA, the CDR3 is TGTGCCAGCAGCTTAAAGGAGCTCCGCTCCTACGAGCAGTACTTC.

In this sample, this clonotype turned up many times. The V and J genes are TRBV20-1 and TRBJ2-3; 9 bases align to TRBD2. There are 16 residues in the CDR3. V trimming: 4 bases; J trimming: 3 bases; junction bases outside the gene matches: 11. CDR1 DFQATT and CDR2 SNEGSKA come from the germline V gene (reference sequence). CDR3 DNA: TGCAGTGCTACCTCGGACAGCGGGAGGACAACAGATACGCAGTATTTT. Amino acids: CSATSDSGRTTDTQYF.

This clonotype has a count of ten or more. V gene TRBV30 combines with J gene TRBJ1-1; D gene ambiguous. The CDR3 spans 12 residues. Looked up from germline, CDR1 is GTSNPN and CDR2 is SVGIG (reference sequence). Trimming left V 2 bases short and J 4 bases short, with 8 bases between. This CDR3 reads CAWSNFGTEAFF. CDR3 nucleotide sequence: TGTGCCTGGAGTAACTTTGGCACTGAAGCTTTCTTT. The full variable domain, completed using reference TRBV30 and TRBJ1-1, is SQTIHQWPATLVQPVGSPLSLECTVEGTSNPNLYWYRQAAGRGLQLLFYSVGIGQISSEVPQNLSASRPQDRQFILSSKKLLLSDSGFYLCAWSNFGTEAFFGQGTRLTVV.

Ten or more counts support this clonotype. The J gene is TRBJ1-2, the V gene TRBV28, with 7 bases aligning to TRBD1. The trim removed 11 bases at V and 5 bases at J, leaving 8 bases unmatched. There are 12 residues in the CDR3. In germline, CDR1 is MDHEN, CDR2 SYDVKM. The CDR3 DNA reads TGTGCCGGCCAGGGACAGCATTATGGCTACACCTTC. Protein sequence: CAGQGQHYGYTF.

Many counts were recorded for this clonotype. CDR3 DNA sequence: TGTGCCAGCTCACCCCCCGGACAGGGGGCGCTCAATGAGCAGTTCTTC. As protein: CASSPPGQGALNEQFF. The chain links TRBV18 to TRBJ2-1; 11 nucleotides line up with TRBD1. The ends lost 3 bases at V and 6 bases at J; junction bases unmatched: 7. The CDR3 runs 16 residues. Germline V gene data show CDR1 as KGHSH and CDR2 as LQKENI.

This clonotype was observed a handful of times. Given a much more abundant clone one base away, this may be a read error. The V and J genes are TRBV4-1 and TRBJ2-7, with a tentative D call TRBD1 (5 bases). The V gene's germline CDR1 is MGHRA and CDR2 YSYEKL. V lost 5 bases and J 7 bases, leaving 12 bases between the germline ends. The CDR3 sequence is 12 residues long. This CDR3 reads CASSSQAGEQYF. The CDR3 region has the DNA TGCGCCAGCAGCTCCCAAGCAGGGGAGCAGTACTTC.

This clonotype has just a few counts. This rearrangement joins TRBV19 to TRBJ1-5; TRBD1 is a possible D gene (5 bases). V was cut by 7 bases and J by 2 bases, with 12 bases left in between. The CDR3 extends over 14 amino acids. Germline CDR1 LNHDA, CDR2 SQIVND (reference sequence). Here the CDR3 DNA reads TGTGCCAGTACCCGGGACGGTGGCAATCAGCCCCAGCATTTT. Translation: CASTRDGGNQPQHF.

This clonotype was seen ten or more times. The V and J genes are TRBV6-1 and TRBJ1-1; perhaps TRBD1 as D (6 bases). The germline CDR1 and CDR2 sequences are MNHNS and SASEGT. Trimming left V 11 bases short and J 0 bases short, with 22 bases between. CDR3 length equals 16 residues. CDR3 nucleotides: TGTGCCCGCGACAACCCTACGACAGGTTTGAACACTGAAGCTTTCTTT. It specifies CARDNPTTGLNTEAFF.

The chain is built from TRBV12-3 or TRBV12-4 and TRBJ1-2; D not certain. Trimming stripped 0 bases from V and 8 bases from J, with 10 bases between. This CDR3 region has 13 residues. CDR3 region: CASSLATSWGYTF. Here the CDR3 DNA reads TGTGCCAGCAGTTTAGCCACTAGTTGGGGCTACACCTTC.

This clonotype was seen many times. CDR3: CSARGTSGWMFYEQYF. In DNA, the CDR3 is TGCAGTGCTAGAGGGACTAGCGGTTGGATGTTCTACGAGCAGTACTTC. The V and J genes are TRBV20-1 and TRBJ2-7; the match to TRBD2 covers 10 bases. The germline V gene has CDR1 DFQATT and CDR2 SNEGSKA (reference sequence). The CDR3 extends over 16 amino acids. The V and J ends lost 1 base and 3 bases, in that order; junction bases with no gene match: 9.

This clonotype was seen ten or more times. The CDR3 loop reads CASRTEISYQPQHF. The CDR3 DNA is TGTGCCAGTAGGACCGAAATCAGTTATCAGCCCCAGCATTTT. This chain connects TRBV19 to TRBJ1-5; D gene ambiguous. The CDR3 has 14 residues. Germline V gene data show CDR1 as LNHDA and CDR2 as SQIVND (reference sequence). With 6 bases removed from V and 5 bases from J, the gap between germline ends came to 14 bases. Drawing the rest from reference TRBV19 and TRBJ1-5, the complete variable domain is DGGITQSPKYLFRKEGQNVTLSCEQNLNHDAMYWYRQDPGQGLRLIYYSQIVNDFQKGDIAEGYSVSREKKESFPLTVTSAQKNPTAFYLCASRTEISYQPQHFGDGTRLSIL.

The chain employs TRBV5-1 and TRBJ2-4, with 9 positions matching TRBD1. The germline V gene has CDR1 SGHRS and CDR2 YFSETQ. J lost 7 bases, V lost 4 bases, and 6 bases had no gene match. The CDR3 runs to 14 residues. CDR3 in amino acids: CASSGGTGSNIQYF. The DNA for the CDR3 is TGCGCCAGCAGCGGCGGGACAGGGTCGAACATTCAGTACTTC.

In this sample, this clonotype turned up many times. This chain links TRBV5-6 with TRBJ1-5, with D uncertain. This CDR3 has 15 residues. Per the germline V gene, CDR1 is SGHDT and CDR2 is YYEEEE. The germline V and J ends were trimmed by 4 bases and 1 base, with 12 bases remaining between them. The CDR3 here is CASSRLETSNQPQHF. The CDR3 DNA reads TGTGCCAGCAGCCGACTTGAGACCAGCAATCAGCCCCAGCATTTT.

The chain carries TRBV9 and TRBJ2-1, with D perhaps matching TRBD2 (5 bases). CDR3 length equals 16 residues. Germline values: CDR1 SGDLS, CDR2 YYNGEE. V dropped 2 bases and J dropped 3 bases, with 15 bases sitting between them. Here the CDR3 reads CASSVTRAHGYNEQFF. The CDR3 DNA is TGTGCCAGCAGCGTTACGCGGGCTCACGGCTACAATGAGCAGTTCTTC.

CDR3 protein: CASSSSGTGSQLAKNIQYF. CDR3 coding DNA: TGTGCCAGTAGTTCTTCCGGGACAGGGAGCCAGTTAGCCAAAAACATTCAGTACTTC. The V call is TRBV19, the J call TRBJ2-4, with TRBD1 matching 9 bases. V was clipped by 5 bases and J by 0 bases; unmatched bases: 14. CDR1 is LNHDA and CDR2 is SQIVND in the germline V gene (reference sequence). This CDR3 has 19 residues.

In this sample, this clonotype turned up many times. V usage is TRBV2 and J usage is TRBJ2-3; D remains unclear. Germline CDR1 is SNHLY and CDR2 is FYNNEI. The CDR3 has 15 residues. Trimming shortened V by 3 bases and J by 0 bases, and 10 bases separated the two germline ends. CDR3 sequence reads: CASSDPALSTDTQYF. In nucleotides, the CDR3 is TGTGCCAGCAGTGATCCAGCGCTTAGCACAGATACGCAGTATTTT. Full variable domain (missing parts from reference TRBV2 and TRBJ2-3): EPEVTQTPSHQVTQMGQEVILRCVPISNHLYFYWYRQILGQKVEFLVSFYNNEISEKSEIFDDQFSVERPDGSNFTLKIRSTKLEDSAMYFCASSDPALSTDTQYFGPGTRLTVL.

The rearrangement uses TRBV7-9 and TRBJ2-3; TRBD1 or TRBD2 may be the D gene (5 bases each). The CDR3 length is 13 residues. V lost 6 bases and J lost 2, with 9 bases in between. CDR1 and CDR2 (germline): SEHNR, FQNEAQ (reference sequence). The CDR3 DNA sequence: TGTGCCAGCAGGGGGGTTCCCACAGATACGCAGTATTTT. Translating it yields CASRGVPTDTQYF.

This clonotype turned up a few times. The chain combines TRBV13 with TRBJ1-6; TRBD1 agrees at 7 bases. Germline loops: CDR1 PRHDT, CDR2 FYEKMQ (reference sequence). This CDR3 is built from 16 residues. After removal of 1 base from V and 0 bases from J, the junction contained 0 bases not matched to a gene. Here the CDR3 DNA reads TGTGCCAGCAGCTTAGACAGGGGCTCCTATAATTCACCCCTCCACTTT. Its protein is CASSLDRGSYNSPLHF.

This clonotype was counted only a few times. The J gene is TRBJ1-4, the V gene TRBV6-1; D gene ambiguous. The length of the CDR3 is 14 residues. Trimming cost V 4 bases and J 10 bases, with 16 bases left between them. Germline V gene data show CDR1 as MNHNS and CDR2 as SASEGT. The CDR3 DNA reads TGTGCCAGCAGTGTAAGACAAGTGATCGGAAAACTGTTTTTT. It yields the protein CASSVRQVIGKLFF.

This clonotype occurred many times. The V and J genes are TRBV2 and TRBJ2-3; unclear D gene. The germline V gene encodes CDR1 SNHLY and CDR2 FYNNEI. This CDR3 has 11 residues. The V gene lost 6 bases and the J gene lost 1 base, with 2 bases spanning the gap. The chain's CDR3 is CASRGTDTQYF. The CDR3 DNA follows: TGTGCCAGCAGGGGCACAGATACGCAGTATTTT.

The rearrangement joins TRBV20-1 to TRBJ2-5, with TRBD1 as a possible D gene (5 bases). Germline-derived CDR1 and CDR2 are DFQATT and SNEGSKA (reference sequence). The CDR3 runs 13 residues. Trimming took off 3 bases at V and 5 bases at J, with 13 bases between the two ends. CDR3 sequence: CSARGQGLETQYF. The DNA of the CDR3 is TGCAGTGCTAGGGGGCAGGGATTGGAGACCCAGTACTTC.

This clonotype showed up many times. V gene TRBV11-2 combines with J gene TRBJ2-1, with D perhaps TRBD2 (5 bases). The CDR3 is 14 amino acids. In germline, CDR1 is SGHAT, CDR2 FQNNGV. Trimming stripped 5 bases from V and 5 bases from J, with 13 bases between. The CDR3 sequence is CASSSDVGNNEQFF. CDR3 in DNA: TGTGCCAGCAGCAGCGACGTCGGGAACAATGAGCAGTTCTTC.

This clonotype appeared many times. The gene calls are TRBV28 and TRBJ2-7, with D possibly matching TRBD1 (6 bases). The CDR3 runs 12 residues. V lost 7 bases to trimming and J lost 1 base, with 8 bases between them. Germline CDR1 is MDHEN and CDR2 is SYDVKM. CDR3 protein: CASNRASYEQYF. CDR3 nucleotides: TGTGCCAGCAACAGGGCTTCCTACGAGCAGTACTTC.